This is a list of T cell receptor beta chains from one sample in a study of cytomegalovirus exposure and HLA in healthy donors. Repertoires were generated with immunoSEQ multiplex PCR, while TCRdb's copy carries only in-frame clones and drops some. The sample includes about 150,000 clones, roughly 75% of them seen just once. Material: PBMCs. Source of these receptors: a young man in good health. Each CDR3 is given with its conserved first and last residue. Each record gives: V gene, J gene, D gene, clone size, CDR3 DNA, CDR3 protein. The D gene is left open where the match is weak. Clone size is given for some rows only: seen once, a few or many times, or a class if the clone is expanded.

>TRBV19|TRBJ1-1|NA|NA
TGTGCCAGTAGTATGAGGGCTCACACTGAAGCTTTCTTT
CASSMRAHTEAFF
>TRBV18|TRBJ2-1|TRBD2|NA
TGTGCCAGCTCACCGCTAGCGGGAGCAGGCAATGAGCAGTTCTTC
CASSPLAGAGNEQFF
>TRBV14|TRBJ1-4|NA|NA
TGTGCCAGCAGCCAAGGTCTTAATGAAAAACTGTTTTTT
CASSQGLNEKLFF
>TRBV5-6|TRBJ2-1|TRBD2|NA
TGTGCCAGCAGCTCACCGGGACTAGCGGCCTACAATGAGCAGTTCTTC
CASSSPGLAAYNEQFF
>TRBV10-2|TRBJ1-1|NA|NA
TGCGCCAGCACCTCGACAGGAGGAGCTTTCTTT
CASTSTGGAFF
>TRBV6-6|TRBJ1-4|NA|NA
TGTGCCAGCAGTTATGAGGGAATTGAAAAACTGTTTTTT
CASSYEGIEKLFF
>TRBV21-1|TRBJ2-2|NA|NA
TGTGCCAGCAGCAAATGTTGGCGGGAGGCCACCGGGGAGCTGTTTTTT
CASSKCWREATGELFF
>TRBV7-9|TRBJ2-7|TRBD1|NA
TGTGCCAGCAGCTTTGATCAGGGGGCTTACGAGCAGTACTTC
CASSFDQGAYEQYF
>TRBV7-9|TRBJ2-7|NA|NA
TGTGCCAGCAGCCAGGGGGGAAGCGACGAGCAGTACTTC
CASSQGGSDEQYF
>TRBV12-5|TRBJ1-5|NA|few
TGTGCTAGTGCCCGGGAGTATCAGCCCCAGCATTTT
CASAREYQPQHF
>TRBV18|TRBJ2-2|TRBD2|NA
TGTGCCAGCTCACCACTAACTAGCGGGCCGACCGAGAACACCGGGGAGCTGTTTTTT
CASSPLTSGPTENTGELFF
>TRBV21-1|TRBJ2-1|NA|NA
TGTGCCAGCAGCAAACCGGCGGGGGCCTCCTACAATGAGCAGTTCTTC
CASSKPAGASYNEQFF
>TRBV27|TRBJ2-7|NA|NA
TGTGCCAGCCGCCGGTCTTCTCCCCTCTACGAGCAGTACTTC
CASRRSSPLYEQYF
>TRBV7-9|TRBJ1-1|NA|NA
TGTGCCAGCAGCTTGGTGGAGGGCCCCACTGAAGCTTTCTTT
CASSLVEGPTEAFF
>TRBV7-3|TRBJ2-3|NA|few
TGTGCCAGCAGCTTAACGAGCGGAGGGTTTAGCACAGATACGCAGTATTTT
CASSLTSGGFSTDTQYF
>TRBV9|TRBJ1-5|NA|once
TGTGCCAGCAGCGTAGCGGGGGGACAGCCCCAGCATTTT
CASSVAGGQPQHF
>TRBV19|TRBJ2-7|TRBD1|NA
TGTGCCAGTAGTCCGAAACAGGGGAACGAGCAGTACTTC
CASSPKQGNEQYF
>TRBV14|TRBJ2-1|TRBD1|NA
TGTGCCAGCAGGCCGGTTCGGGACAGATACAATGAGCAGTTCTTC
CASRPVRDRYNEQFF
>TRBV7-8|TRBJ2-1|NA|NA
TGTGCCAGCAGCTTAGGAGCGAACTACAATGAGCAGTTCTTC
CASSLGANYNEQFF
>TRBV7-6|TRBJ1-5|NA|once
TGTGCCAGCAGCTTAATGGCAGGGAAGGTGGGGCAAGGTCAGCCCCAGCATTTT
CASSLMAGKVGQGQPQHF
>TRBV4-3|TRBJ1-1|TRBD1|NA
TGCGCCAGCAGCCAAGATACAGGGGTCACTGAAGCTTTCTTT
CASSQDTGVTEAFF
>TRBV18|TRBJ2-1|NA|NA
TGTCTCACCAGTGGGGCTACCTACAATGAGCAGTTCTTC
CLTSGATYNEQFF
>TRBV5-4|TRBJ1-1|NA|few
TGTGCCAGCAGCTTGGCAGGGAGGAATGAAGCTTTCTTT
CASSLAGRNEAFF
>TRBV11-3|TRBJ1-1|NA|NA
TGTGCCAGCAGCTTAAGAGGGGGGGGCACTGAAGCTTTCTTT
CASSLRGGGTEAFF
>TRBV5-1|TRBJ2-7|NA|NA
TGCGCCAGCAGAGTACTACCCCAGGGGATCGACGAGCAGTACTTC
CASRVLPQGIDEQYF
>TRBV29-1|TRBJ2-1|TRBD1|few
TGCAGCGTTAGGGGGACAGAGTACAATGAGCAGTTCTTC
CSVRGTEYNEQFF
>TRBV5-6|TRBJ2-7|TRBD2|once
TGTGCCAGCAGCAGGGGACTAGCGGGGAGCTACGAGCAGTACTTC
CASSRGLAGSYEQYF